These 9 T cell receptor beta chains originate from one sample sequenced in a study of blood T cell repertoires in COVID-19. Generated by immunoSEQ multiplex PCR, the TCRdb table keeps only in-frame clones and is missing some. Here the sample spans hundreds of thousands of clones, around 85% being singletons. Sequenced: peripheral blood. These receptors all stem from a woman younger than 35 with acute or convalescent COVID-19.

The chain has TRBV9 and TRBJ2-2; D call uncertain. V was pared by 0 bases and J by 6 bases, with 9 bases between. The CDR3 contains 14 residues. Germline assignment: CDR1 SGDLS and CDR2 YYNGEE. The CDR3 DNA sequence: TGTGCCAGCAGCGTAGCTCTTCCTGCCGGGGAGCTGTTTTTT. Encoded protein: CASSVALPAGELFF.

This chain links TRBV9 with TRBJ2-7; TRBD2 matches at 8 bases. Germline CDR1 is SGDLS and CDR2 is YYNGEE. J lost 3 bases, V lost 0 bases, and 8 bases had no gene match. The CDR3 has 16 residues. CDR3 sequence (DNA): TGTGCCAGCAGCGTAGGTCCAGCGGGAGCCGGCTACGAGCAGTACTTC. Its translation: CASSVGPAGAGYEQYF.

J is TRBJ2-4 and V is TRBV5-1; 7 bases are shared with TRBD1. From germline, CDR1 is SGHRS and CDR2 YFSETQ. This CDR3 spans 16 amino acids. Trimming at V came to 4 bases and at J to 1 base, leaving 8 bases not matched to a gene. In nucleotides, the CDR3 is TGCGCCAGCAGCGAAGGACAGGCCCTTGCCAAAAACATTCAGTACTTC. It specifies CASSEGQALAKNIQYF.

This clone was seen a single time. The V and J genes are TRBV5-6 and TRBJ2-7; TRBD1 agrees at 7 bases. Germline loops: CDR1 SGHDT, CDR2 YYEEEE. J gave up 2 bases and V 4 bases, and 9 bases lay outside the gene matches. The CDR3 is made up of 15 amino acids. The CDR3 here is CASSPWTGTAYEQYF. DNA for the CDR3: TGTGCCAGCAGCCCATGGACAGGAACGGCCTACGAGCAGTACTTC.

This clone was picked up a small number of times. This chain links TRBV12-5 with TRBJ2-6; perhaps TRBD2 as D (6 bases). The CDR3 runs 16 residues. The V end was cut by 8 bases, the J end by 0 bases, with 14 bases between. Germline values: CDR1 LGHNT, CDR2 FRNRAP. The DNA for the CDR3 is TGTGCTAGTCGCACGGACGGGGGCTCTGGGGCCAACGTCCTGACTTTC. Encoded protein: CASRTDGGSGANVLTF.

This clone was detected a few times. The rearrangement uses TRBV5-1 and TRBJ1-5; weak D call: TRBD1 (5 bases). In germline, CDR1 is SGHRS, CDR2 YFSETQ. The V and J ends lost 0 bases and 2 bases respectively, with 12 bases between them. The CDR3 spans 16 residues. The CDR3: CASSLGVGGGNQPQHF. The CDR3 coding sequence is TGCGCCAGCAGCTTGGGGGTCGGGGGAGGCAATCAGCCCCAGCATTTT.

In this sample, this clone turned up once. This CDR3 is CASRGRDIREQYF. The CDR3 DNA sequence: TGTGCCAGCCGCGGCAGGGACATACGGGAGCAGTACTTC. The rearrangement uses TRBV6-5 and TRBJ2-7; possible D gene TRBD1, 6 bases. The germline V gene has CDR1 MNHEY and CDR2 SVGAGI. The V gene lost 8 bases and the J gene lost 7 bases, with 18 bases spanning the gap. The CDR3 runs to 13 residues.

The chain combines TRBV7-8 with TRBJ2-5; 12 positions agree with TRBD1. After removal of 3 bases from V and 1 base from J, the junction contained 9 bases not matched to a gene. There are 18 residues in the CDR3. Germline V gene data show CDR1 as SGHVS and CDR2 as FQNEAQ. CDR3 sequence: CASSFGTGGRNSQETQYF. In nucleotides, the CDR3 is TGTGCCAGCAGCTTTGGGACAGGGGGCAGAAACTCCCAAGAGACCCAGTACTTC.

This clone turned up a few times. The chain links TRBV5-1 to TRBJ2-3; D is possibly TRBD1 (5 bases). CDR1 is SGHRS and CDR2 is YFSETQ in the germline V gene. This CDR3 is 13 amino acids long. Trimming pared 6 bases from V and 2 bases from J, leaving 10 bases between. CDR3 in amino acids: CASTTRDTDTQYF. The DNA for the CDR3 is TGCGCCAGCACCACCAGGGACACAGATACGCAGTATTTT.